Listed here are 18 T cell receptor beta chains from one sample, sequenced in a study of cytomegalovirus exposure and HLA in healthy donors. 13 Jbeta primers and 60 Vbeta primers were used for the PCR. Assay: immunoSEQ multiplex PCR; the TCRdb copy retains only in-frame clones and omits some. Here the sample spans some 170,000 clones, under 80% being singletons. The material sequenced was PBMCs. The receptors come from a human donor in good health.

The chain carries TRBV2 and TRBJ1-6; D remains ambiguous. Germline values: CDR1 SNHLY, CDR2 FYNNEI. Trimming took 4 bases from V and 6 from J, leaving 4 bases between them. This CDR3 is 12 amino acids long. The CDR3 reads CASSVANSPLHF. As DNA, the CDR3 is TGTGCCAGCAGTGTGGCTAATTCACCCCTCCACTTT.

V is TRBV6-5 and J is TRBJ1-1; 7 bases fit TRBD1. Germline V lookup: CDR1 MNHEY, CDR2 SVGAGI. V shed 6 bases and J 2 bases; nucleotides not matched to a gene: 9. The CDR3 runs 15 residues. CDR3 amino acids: CASRLRDRGNTEAFF. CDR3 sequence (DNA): TGTGCCAGCAGGCTTAGGGACAGAGGAAACACTGAAGCTTTCTTT.

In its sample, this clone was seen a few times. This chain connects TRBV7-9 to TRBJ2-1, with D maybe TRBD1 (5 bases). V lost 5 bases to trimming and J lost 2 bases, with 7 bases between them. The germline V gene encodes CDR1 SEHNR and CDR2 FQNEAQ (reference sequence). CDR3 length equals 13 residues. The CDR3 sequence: CASSPGTYNEQFF. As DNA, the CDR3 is TGTGCCAGCAGCCCAGGGACCTACAATGAGCAGTTCTTC.

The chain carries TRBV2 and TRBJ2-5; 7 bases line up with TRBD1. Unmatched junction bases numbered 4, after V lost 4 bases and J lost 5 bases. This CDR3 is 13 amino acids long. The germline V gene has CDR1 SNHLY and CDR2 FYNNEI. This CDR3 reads CASSVQGWETQYF. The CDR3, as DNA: TGTGCCAGCAGTGTACAGGGGTGGGAGACCCAGTACTTC.

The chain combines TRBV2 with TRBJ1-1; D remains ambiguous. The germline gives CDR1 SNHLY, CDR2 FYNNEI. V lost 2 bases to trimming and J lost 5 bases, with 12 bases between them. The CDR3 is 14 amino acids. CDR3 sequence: CASSETFGLTEAFF. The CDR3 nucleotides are TGTGCCAGCAGTGAAACGTTCGGGTTAACTGAAGCTTTCTTT.

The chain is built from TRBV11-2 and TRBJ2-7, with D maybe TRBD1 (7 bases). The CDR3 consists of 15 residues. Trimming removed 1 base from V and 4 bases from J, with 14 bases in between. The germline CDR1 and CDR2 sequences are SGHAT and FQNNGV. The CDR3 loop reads CASSLVYRGGYEQYF. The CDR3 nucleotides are TGTGCCAGCAGCTTAGTTTACAGGGGAGGATACGAGCAGTACTTC.

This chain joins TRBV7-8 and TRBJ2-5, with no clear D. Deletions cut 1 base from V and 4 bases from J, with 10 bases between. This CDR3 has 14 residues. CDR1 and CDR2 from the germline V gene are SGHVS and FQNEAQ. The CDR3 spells CASSLGARPETQYF. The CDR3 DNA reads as TGTGCCAGCAGCTTAGGGGCCCGCCCAGAGACCCAGTACTTC.

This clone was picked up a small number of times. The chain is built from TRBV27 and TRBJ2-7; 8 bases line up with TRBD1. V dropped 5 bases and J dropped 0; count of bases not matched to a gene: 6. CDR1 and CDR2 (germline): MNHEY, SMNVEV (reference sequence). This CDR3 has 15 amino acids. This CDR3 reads CASSLRGPSSYEQYF. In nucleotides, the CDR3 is TGTGCCAGCAGTCTCAGGGGGCCCAGCTCCTACGAGCAGTACTTC.

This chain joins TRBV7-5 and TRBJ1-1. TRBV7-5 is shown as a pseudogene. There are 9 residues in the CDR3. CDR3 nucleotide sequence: TGTGCCTTAGGACTGGGGGCTTTCTTT. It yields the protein CALGLGAFF.

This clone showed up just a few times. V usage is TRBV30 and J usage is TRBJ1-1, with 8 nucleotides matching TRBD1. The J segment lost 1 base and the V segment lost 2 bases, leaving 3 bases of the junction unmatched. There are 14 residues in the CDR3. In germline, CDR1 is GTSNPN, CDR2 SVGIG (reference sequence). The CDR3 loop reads CAWSLGQANTEAFF. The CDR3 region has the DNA TGTGCCTGGAGTCTGGGACAGGCGAACACTGAAGCTTTCTTT.

The DNA of the CDR3 is TGTGCCAGCGGACCGGGACAATTTGTCTACGAGCAGTACTTC. This codes for CASGPGQFVYEQYF. The chain couples TRBV7-2 to TRBJ2-7; a weak D match, TRBD1 (6 bases). V gave up 8 bases and J gave up 3 bases, with 17 bases separating them. The CDR3 covers 14 residues. CDR1 and CDR2 from the germline V gene are SGHTA and FQGNSA.

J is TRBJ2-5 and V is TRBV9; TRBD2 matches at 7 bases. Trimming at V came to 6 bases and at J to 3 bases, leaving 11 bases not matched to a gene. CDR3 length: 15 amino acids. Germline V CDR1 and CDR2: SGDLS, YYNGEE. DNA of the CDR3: TGTGCCAGCACCCTTACTTGGGGGGGGGAAGAGACCCAGTACTTC. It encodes CASTLTWGGEETQYF.

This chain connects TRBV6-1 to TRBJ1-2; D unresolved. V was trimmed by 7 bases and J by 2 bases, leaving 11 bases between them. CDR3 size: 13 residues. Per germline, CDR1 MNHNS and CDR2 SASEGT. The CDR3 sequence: CASIKSANYGYTF. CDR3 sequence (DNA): TGTGCCAGCATAAAGAGCGCCAACTATGGCTACACCTTC.

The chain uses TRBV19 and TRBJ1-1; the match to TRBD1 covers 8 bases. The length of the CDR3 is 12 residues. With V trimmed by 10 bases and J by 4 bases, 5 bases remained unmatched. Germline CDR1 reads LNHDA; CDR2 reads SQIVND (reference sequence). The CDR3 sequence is CATGQGGTEAFF. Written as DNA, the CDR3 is TGTGCCACCGGACAGGGAGGCACTGAAGCTTTCTTT.

CDR3 loop: CASTGLGQGGVEQYF. CDR3 nucleotide sequence: TGTGCCAGCACCGGACTGGGACAGGGGGGTGTCGAGCAGTACTTC. The chain links TRBV5-4 to TRBJ2-7; 11 nucleotides line up with TRBD1. The CDR3 contains 15 residues. CDR1 is SGHNT, CDR2 YYREEE, per germline (reference sequence). Trimming at V came to 6 bases and at J to 6 bases, leaving 11 bases not matched to a gene.

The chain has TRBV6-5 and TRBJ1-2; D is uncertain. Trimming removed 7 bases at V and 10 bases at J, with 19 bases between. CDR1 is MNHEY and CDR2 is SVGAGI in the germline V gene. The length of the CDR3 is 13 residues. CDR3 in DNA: TGTGCCAGCACATCCCACCCCTCAGGTGTCTACACCTTC. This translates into CASTSHPSGVYTF.

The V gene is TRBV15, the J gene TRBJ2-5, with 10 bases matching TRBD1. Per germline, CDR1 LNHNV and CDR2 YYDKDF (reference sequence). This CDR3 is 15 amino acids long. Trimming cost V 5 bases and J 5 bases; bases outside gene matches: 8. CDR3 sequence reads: CATSGLTGGKETQYF. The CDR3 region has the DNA TGTGCCACCAGCGGGCTGACAGGGGGCAAGGAGACCCAGTACTTC.

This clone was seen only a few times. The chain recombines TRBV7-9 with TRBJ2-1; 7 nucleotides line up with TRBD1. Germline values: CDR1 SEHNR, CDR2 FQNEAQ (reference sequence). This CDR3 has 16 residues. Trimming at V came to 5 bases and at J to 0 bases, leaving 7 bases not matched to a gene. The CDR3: CASSRQGLTSYNEQFF. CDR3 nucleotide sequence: TGTGCCAGCAGCCGACAGGGATTAACCTCCTACAATGAGCAGTTCTTC. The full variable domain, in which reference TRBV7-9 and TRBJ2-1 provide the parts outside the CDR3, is DTGVSQNPRHKITKRGQNVTFRCDPISEHNRLYWYRQTLGQGPEFLTYFQNEAQLEKSRLLSDRFSAERPKGSFSTLEIQRTEQGDSAMYLCASSRQGLTSYNEQFFGPGTRLTVL.